Listed below are T cell receptor beta chains from one sample, sequenced in a study of beta chain features in type 1 diabetes. The table came from immunoSEQ multiplex PCR; TCRdb's copy has only in-frame clones and leaves some out. The repertoire holds hundreds of thousands of clones, with 9.3% as singletons. The sequenced material came from central memory CD4+ T cells from blood. The receptors shown here come from a young man with type 1 diabetes. CDR3s include the opening cysteine and the closing phenylalanine or tryptophan. The D gene is left open where the match is weak. Expanded clones get a size class; other rows say once, few or many, or leave the size out.

TRBV19	17	-	TRBJ2-3	many	CASSMVVGLGITDTQYF	TGTGCCAGTAGTATGGTAGTGGGGCTCGGTATCACAGATACGCAGTATTTT
TRBV2	13	-	TRBJ2-1	few	CASSPREMHEQFF	TGTGCCAGCAGCCCCAGGGAGATGCATGAGCAGTTCTTC
TRBV7-8	13	-	TRBJ1-1	many	CASTGRINTEAFF	TGTGCCAGCACAGGGAGAATAAACACTGAAGCTTTCTTT
TRBV7-2	12	-	TRBJ2-7	few	CASSPVVGEQYF	TGTGCCAGCAGCCCGGTAGTTGGCGAGCAGTACTTC
TRBV29-1	15	TRBD2	TRBJ2-5	-	CSVFPSGGKAETQYF	TGCAGCGTTTTCCCAAGCGGGGGGAAGGCAGAGACCCAGTACTTC
TRBV7-9	15	TRBD1	TRBJ1-2	many	CASSLVQGANYGYTF	TGTGCCAGCAGCCTCGTACAGGGGGCTAACTATGGCTACACCTTC
TRBV2	14	TRBD1	TRBJ2-1	-	CASSEAGQLGEQFF	TGTGCCAGCAGTGAAGCGGGACAGCTCGGTGAGCAGTTCTTC
TRBV5-4	16	TRBD1	TRBJ2-5	-	CASSRRQGAAEETQYF	TGTGCCAGCAGCCGGAGACAGGGGGCGGCAGAAGAGACCCAGTACTTC
TRBV7-8	14	-	TRBJ2-7	few	CASSLQGGTYEQYF	TGTGCCAGCAGCCTTCAGGGCGGAACCTACGAGCAGTACTTC
TRBV29-1	13	TRBD1	TRBJ1-2	few	CSVGAGGDYGYTF	TGCAGCGTTGGTGCAGGGGGCGACTATGGCTACACCTTC
TRBV7-9	13	TRBD1	TRBJ1-5	many	CASSYTGAQPQHF	TGTGCCAGCAGTTACACAGGGGCCCAGCCCCAGCATTTT
TRBV6-5	14	-	TRBJ2-5	-	CASRDPGTRETQYF	TGTGCCAGCAGGGACCCAGGGACCAGGGAGACCCAGTACTTC
TRBV7-2	16	TRBD1	TRBJ2-1	-	CASSSGTGITYNEQFF	TGTGCCAGCAGCTCGGGGACAGGGATTACCTACAATGAGCAGTTCTTC
TRBV5-1	16	-	TRBJ2-5	few	CASSLAGDGEWETQYF	TGCGCCAGCAGCTTGGCAGGAGACGGGGAGTGGGAGACCCAGTACTTC
TRBV7-8	16	TRBD1	TRBJ1-5	-	CASSLDRQGGNQPQHF	TGTGCCAGCAGCTTAGACCGACAGGGGGGCAATCAGCCCCAGCATTTT
TRBV29-1	13	-	TRBJ1-3	many	CSVQAGSGNTIYF	TGCAGCGTCCAAGCGGGGTCTGGAAACACCATATATTTT
TRBV30	16	-	TRBJ1-2	-	CAWSRGGGTPNYGYTF	TGTGCCTGGAGCCGGGGAGGTGGGACTCCTAACTATGGCTACACCTTC
TRBV19	12	-	TRBJ2-5	-	CASSMVLGTQYF	TGTGCCAGTAGTATGGTCTTAGGGACCCAGTACTTC
TRBV7-2	12	-	TRBJ1-6	few	CASSANNSPLHF	TGTGCCAGCAGCGCCAATAATTCACCCCTCCACTTT
TRBV4-1	18	TRBD2	TRBJ2-3	-	CASSQGTSGSPWGDTQYF	TGCGCCAGCAGCCAAGGAACTAGCGGGTCCCCGTGGGGGGATACGCAGTATTTT
TRBV9	16	-	TRBJ1-4	-	CASSVAAGQTNEKLFF	TGTGCCAGCAGCGTGGCCGCAGGGCAAACTAATGAAAAACTGTTTTTT
TRBV2	15	-	TRBJ1-2	many	CASSQGHPTNYGYTF	TGTGCCAGCAGTCAAGGACATCCTACTAACTATGGCTACACCTTC
TRBV7-8	17	TRBD1	TRBJ1-2	few	CASSLLDATGFNYGYTF	TGTGCCAGCAGCCTGCTCGATGCGACAGGGTTTAACTATGGCTACACCTTC
TRBV7-9	14	-	TRBJ2-7	few	CASSPMDRPYEQYF	TGTGCCAGCAGCCCCATGGACAGACCCTACGAGCAGTACTTC
TRBV28	11	-	TRBJ2-1	-	CASHTQNEQFF	TGTGCCAGCCATACTCAAAATGAGCAGTTCTTC
TRBV7-2	16	-	TRBJ1-6	few	CASSLRGPQTNSPLHF	TGTGCCAGCAGCTTAAGGGGCCCCCAAACTAATTCACCCCTCCACTTT
TRBV5-1	13	-	TRBJ2-3	-	CASSKEGADTQYF	TGCGCCAGCAGCAAGGAGGGGGCAGATACGCAGTATTTT
TRBV4-3	18	-	TRBJ2-1	few	CASSQESSRGDLGNEQFF	TGCGCCAGCAGCCAAGAAAGTTCGCGGGGAGACCTTGGGAATGAGCAGTTCTTC
TRBV9	14	-	TRBJ2-5	few	CASSDGGGQETQYF	TGTGCCAGCAGCGACGGGGGTGGGCAAGAGACCCAGTACTTC
TRBV9	16	-	TRBJ2-3	-	CASSVAERVSTDTQYF	TGTGCCAGCAGCGTAGCGGAGCGGGTTAGCACAGATACGCAGTATTTT
TRBV9	18	TRBD1	TRBJ2-2	-	CASSPGQGGYSNTGELFF	TGTGCCAGCAGCCCTGGACAGGGGGGCTATTCAAACACCGGGGAGCTGTTTTTT
TRBV29-1	13	-	TRBJ2-1	-	CSVDGASWGEQFF	TGCAGCGTTGATGGGGCTAGCTGGGGCGAGCAGTTCTTC